The entry below gives a single T cell receptor (beta chain) sequence along with its context. Per the study methods: Amplification with reference gene primers provided the estimates of nucleated cell counts. The table came from immunoSEQ multiplex PCR; TCRdb's copy has only in-frame clones and leaves some out. The V and J calls and clone size come from that table; D and trimming were worked out from the DNA. This table holds around 70,000 clones, roughly 88% found once. The source of the sample is a study of blood T cell repertoires in COVID-19. Study overall: The United States, Italy and Spain were the sources of the acute and convalescent COVID-19 samples. PBMCs, B-cell-depleted T cells, or T cells provided the cDNA or gDNA that made up the material.

This CDR3 is built from 21 residues. The germline V gene has CDR1 GTSNPN and CDR2 SVGIG (reference sequence). V dropped 0 bases and J dropped 8; count of bases not matched to a gene: 20. What was sequenced was peripheral blood. This chain uses TRBV30 with TRBJ2-1; 15 bases match TRBD2. The receptor was isolated from a woman aged 80 or over with active or convalescent COVID-19. CDR3 nucleotides: TGTGCCTGGAGTGTTCGGGGGATAGGGACTAGCGGGAGGCGTTGGGTAGATGAGCAGTTCTTC. It yields the protein CAWSVRGIGTSGRRWVDEQFF.